The rows below give T cell receptor beta chains drawn from one sample of a study of T cell changes during pregnancy in multiple sclerosis. Only in-frame clones appear in the TCRdb table, and some are missing; sequencing was by immunoSEQ multiplex PCR. This sample has about 60,000 clones, with 80% to 95% found just once. The sequencing here drew on CD8+ T cells from peripheral blood mononuclear cells, taken in the second trimester of pregnancy. Receptors were obtained from a female donor with multiple sclerosis, enrolled in a pregnancy study. Both conserved end residues are part of each CDR3. A D gene is named only where the DNA matches it firmly. Clone sizes are given selectively: once, few, many, or a class where the clone is expanded.

TRBJ2-2,TRBV27,NA,TRBD2,TGTGCGACTAGCGGGAGTACCGGGGAGCTGTTTTTT,CATSGSTGELFF
TRBJ2-6,TRBV11-2,NA,NA,TGTGCCAGCAGCCCCTTCTTACTCTCTGGGGCCAACGTCCTGACTTTC,CASSPFLLSGANVLTF
TRBJ2-7,TRBV6-1,NA,NA,TGTGCCAGCAGTGAGGGAGCGGGCGGTACCTACGAGCAGTACTTC,CASSEGAGGTYEQYF
TRBJ1-4,TRBV19,NA,TRBD1,TGTGCCAGTAGTATTCCCGGGACAGGTATTAATGAAAAACTGTTTTTT,CASSIPGTGINEKLFF
TRBJ2-7,TRBV10-3,NA,NA,TGTGCCATCAGTGTCAGTAGCGGACGTACCTACGAGCAGTACTTC,CAISVSSGRTYEQYF
TRBJ1-2,TRBV5-6,NA,TRBD1,TGTGCCAGCAGCCCTCTCAGGGGGGATGGCGATGGCTACACCTTC,CASSPLRGDGDGYTF
TRBJ2-3,TRBV28,NA,TRBD2,TGTGCCAGCAGTCCCCGGGAGGGGATCACAGATACGCAGTATTTT,CASSPREGITDTQYF
TRBJ2-3,TRBV27,NA,NA,TGTGCCAGCCCGTTCACAGATACGCAGTATTTT,CASPFTDTQYF
TRBJ2-7,TRBV2,NA,TRBD1,TGTGCCAGCAGTGGACAGGGGCCAACCTACGAGCAGTACTTC,CASSGQGPTYEQYF
TRBJ2-7,TRBV11-2,NA,NA,TGTGCCAGCAGCTTAGCGGGGTTCTACGAGCAGTACTTC,CASSLAGFYEQYF
TRBJ1-5,TRBV4-1,NA,NA,TGCGCCAGCAGCCAATATATGGCATATCAGCCCCAGCATTTT,CASSQYMAYQPQHF
TRBJ2-5,TRBV5-1,NA,TRBD1,TGCGCCAGCAGCCGTAAGGTGGGGCCTACAGGGGTCCCCTTGGAGACCCAGTACTTC,CASSRKVGPTGVPLETQYF
TRBJ2-7,TRBV4-1,once,TRBD2,TGCGCCAGCACCGAGGGAGCGGGAGGGCCTTACGAGCAGTACTTC,CASTEGAGGPYEQYF
TRBJ2-1,TRBV9,NA,TRBD2,TGTGCCAGCAGCGTGGGACTAGCTTCGAACAATGAGCAGTTCTTC,CASSVGLASNNEQFF
TRBJ2-1,TRBV30,NA,TRBD2,TGTGCCTGGAGTGTAGCGGGAGGGGTGGATGAGCAGTTCTTC,CAWSVAGGVDEQFF
TRBJ2-5,TRBV30,NA,TRBD1,TGTGCCTGGAGTAAGGGGGCAGGGGGGACCCAGTACTTC,CAWSKGAGGTQYF
TRBJ2-7,TRBV7-8,once,NA,TGTGCCAGCACTCCAGCGGAGACCTACGAGCAGTACTTC,CASTPAETYEQYF
TRBJ2-3,TRBV6-4,medium-sized,TRBD2,TGTGCCAGCAGTGAGGCGGGAGGTGGGGCAGATACGCAGTATTTT,CASSEAGGGADTQYF
TRBJ2-1,TRBV5-1,NA,NA,TGCGCCAGCAGCTGGGGCGGAGGGGATGAGCAGTTCTTC,CASSWGGGDEQFF
TRBJ2-7,TRBV27,NA,NA,TGTGCCGGCGGACCGGGAGCCTACGAGCAGTACTTC,CAGGPGAYEQYF
TRBJ2-3,TRBV27,NA,NA,TGTGCCAGCTTGGCAGGGGTGGCAGATACGCAGTATTTT,CASLAGVADTQYF
TRBJ2-5,TRBV9,NA,NA,TGTGCCAGCAGCGTCGGGAGTGGGGCCGAGGAGACCCAGTACTTC,CASSVGSGAEETQYF
TRBJ2-3,TRBV30,NA,TRBD2,TGTGCCTGGAGCCAGACTAGCGGGAGCGCAGATACGCAGTATTTT,CAWSQTSGSADTQYF
TRBJ2-2,TRBV4-3,once,TRBD1,TGCGCCAGCAGCATGGGACAGGGGACCGGGGAGCTGTTTTTT,CASSMGQGTGELFF
TRBJ1-1,TRBV2,few,NA,TGTGCCAGCAAGCGGGGAGATACTGAAGCTTTCTTT,CASKRGDTEAFF
TRBJ1-3,TRBV15,NA,NA,TGTGCCACCAGCAGATCGACGGGGAGCTCTGGAAACACCATATATTTT,CATSRSTGSSGNTIYF
TRBJ2-7,TRBV4-1,NA,NA,TGCGCCAGCAGCCCCACTGGAGGGGGCCAGTACGAGCAGTACTTC,CASSPTGGGQYEQYF
TRBJ2-1,TRBV27,NA,TRBD1,TGTGCCAGCAGTCTACAGGGGAGAGGGACCTACAATGAGCAGTTCTTC,CASSLQGRGTYNEQFF
TRBJ1-1,TRBV7-3,NA,TRBD1,TGTGCCAGCAGCTTATCCGGGACAGGTAACACTGAAGCTTTCTTT,CASSLSGTGNTEAFF
TRBJ2-7,TRBV21-1,NA,NA,TGTGCCAGCAGCAACGACAGGAGAACCTACGAGCAGTACTTC,CASSNDRRTYEQYF
TRBJ1-2,TRBV29-1,NA,NA,TGCAGCGCCATGACAGGCTATGGCTACACCTTC,CSAMTGYGYTF